This TCR beta chain was profiled in a study of cytomegalovirus exposure and HLA in healthy donors. Study-wide findings and caveats: Later analysis suggested most CMV-associated TCR beta chains were HLA-restricted.

Primers for the PCR totalled 60 Vbeta and 13 Jbeta. Clones were read by immunoSEQ multiplex PCR, and TCRdb kept only the in-frame ones, dropping some. The sample lists about 180,000 clones; almost 85% were seen once. The table lists this clone with a count of one. What it recognizes is unknown. The sequenced material came from PBMCs. This TCR came from a woman aged 50 to 65 in good health and CMV-seronegative.

The chain's CDR3 is CASRTNRLWSNTIYF. The CDR3 coding sequence is TGTGCCAGTAGAACAAACAGGTTGTGGAGCAACACCATATATTTT. The chain uses TRBV19 and TRBJ1-3; TRBD1 might be the D (5 bases). The CDR3 sequence is 15 residues long. The germline V gene has CDR1 LNHDA and CDR2 SQIVND (reference sequence). The ends were cut back, 6 bases at V and 7 bases at J, with 19 bases in the middle.